One and the same sample provided the 31 T cell receptor beta chains below, sequenced in a study of early T cells in non-severe SARS-CoV-2 infection. TCRdb recomputed calls from the 5' RACE reads with MiXCR, one row per CDR3 protein. This table has about 56,000 distinct CDR3 sequences, more than 13% appearing once. The source was whole blood, collected at baseline. Receptor source: an adult who was a healthcare worker with PCR-confirmed SARS-CoV-2 infection or an uninfected control (not recorded which).

This chain joins TRBV6-2 or TRBV6-3 and TRBJ1-2; 7 nucleotides agree with TRBD1. The CDR3 runs to 13 residues. The germline gives CDR1 MNHEY, CDR2 SVGEGT. The V and J ends lost 6 bases and 7 bases, in that order; junction bases with no gene match: 8. The CDR3 nucleotides read TGTGCCAGCAGGTCCACAGGGGCCGGTGGCTACACCTTC. This sequence encodes CASRSTGAGGYTF.

Ten or more counts support this clonotype. V and J are TRBV4-2 and TRBJ2-1; the match to TRBD2 covers 10 bases. With 1 base clipped from V and 6 bases from J, the junction kept 6 bases outside the gene matches. The length of the CDR3 is 16 residues. Germline V gives CDR1 LGHNA, CDR2 YNFKEQ. This chain's CDR3 is CASSQASLAGANEQFF. The CDR3 nucleotides read TGTGCCAGCAGCCAAGCCTCTCTAGCGGGGGCCAATGAGCAGTTCTTC.

The sample holds a few counts of this clonotype. V and J are TRBV12-3 or TRBV12-4 and TRBJ1-3; the D gene is possibly TRBD1 (5 bases). The CDR3 covers 13 residues. Trimming shortened V by 9 bases and J by 8 bases, and 17 bases separated the two germline ends. CDR3 loop: CASHPGLGDTIYF. The DNA of the CDR3 is TGTGCCAGTCACCCTGGGTTGGGGGACACCATATATTTT.

The J gene is TRBJ1-5, the V gene TRBV20-1; D gene unclear. The CDR3 contains 14 residues. From germline, CDR1 is DFQATT and CDR2 SNEGSKA (reference sequence). Trimming pared 3 bases from V and 0 bases from J, leaving 9 bases between. In DNA, the CDR3 is TGCAGTGCTAGTTCCCAGAGTAGCAATCAGCCCCAGCATTTT. Protein product: CSASSQSSNQPQHF.

Only a few counts were recorded for this clonotype. The chain is built from TRBV18 and TRBJ1-5, with D unclear. Looked up from germline, CDR1 is KGHSH and CDR2 is LQKENI. Trimming removed 3 bases at V and 0 bases at J, with 12 bases between. The CDR3 consists of 16 residues. CDR3 coding DNA: TGTGCCAGCTCACCGGCACAGTATACTAGCAATCAGCCCCAGCATTTT. Translating it yields CASSPAQYTSNQPQHF.

The V call is TRBV4-1, the J call TRBJ2-5; 14 bases are shared with TRBD2. Germline V gene data show CDR1 as MGHRA and CDR2 as YSYEKL. The CDR3 is 18 residues long. The V gene end was trimmed by 4 bases and the J gene end by 5 bases; junction bases not matched to a gene: 12. CDR3 bases: TGCGCCAGCAGCCCCGGACTAGCGGGGGGTAAGATTAGGGAGACCCAGTACTTC. Protein sequence: CASSPGLAGGKIRETQYF.

There are many counts of this clonotype. J is TRBJ2-1 and V is TRBV20-1; 8 nucleotides align to TRBD2. The V segment lost 0 bases and the J segment 7 bases; nucleotides outside the gene matches: 8. The germline CDR1 and CDR2 sequences are DFQATT and SNEGSKA (reference sequence). The CDR3 has 15 amino acids. The CDR3 bases are TGCAGTGCTAGAGATGGAAAGCGGGAGAGGAATGAGCAGTTCTTC. Protein product: CSARDGKRERNEQFF.

This chain links TRBV20-1 with TRBJ1-1; 7 nucleotides line up with TRBD1. The CDR3 has 13 amino acids. Germline CDR1 reads DFQATT; CDR2 reads SNEGSKA (reference sequence). With 5 bases clipped from V and 8 bases from J, the junction kept 11 bases outside the gene matches. In DNA, the CDR3 is TGCAGTGCTGTCGGGCCAGGGGGGAAGGAAGCTTTCTTT. It encodes CSAVGPGGKEAFF.

As concerns this clonotype: Germline is not matched at one junction end, which may reflect a read error. This rearrangement joins TRBV5-1 to TRBJ2-3; D ambiguous. CDR1 is SGHRS, CDR2 YFSETQ, per germline. CDR3 size: 14 residues. Written as DNA, the CDR3 is TGCGCCAACAGCTTGGCCGGTTCTCCGAATACGCAGTATTTT. Translating it yields CANSLAGSPNTQYF.

J is TRBJ2-3 and V is TRBV12-3 or TRBV12-4; D gene ambiguous. The CDR3 contains 16 residues. The V end was cut by 0 bases, the J end by 1 base, with 11 bases between. The CDR3 loop is CASSLAYGRGTDTQYF. CDR3 in DNA: TGTGCCAGCAGTTTAGCCTACGGACGGGGCACAGATACGCAGTATTTT.

The chain links TRBV11-2 to TRBJ2-1; D remains ambiguous. V was cut by 5 bases and J by 5 bases, with 10 bases left in between. Germline V gene sequence: CDR1 SGHAT, CDR2 FQNNGV. This CDR3 region has 13 residues. DNA of the CDR3: TGTGCCAGCAGCCAGATAGCCGACAATGAGCAGTTCTTC. It codes for CASSQIADNEQFF.

This clonotype was recorded a few times. One junction end disagrees with the germline gene, perhaps due to a read error. The chain employs TRBV20-1 and TRBJ2-1, with TRBD2 matching 11 bases. CDR1 is DFQATT, CDR2 SNEGSKA, per germline (reference sequence). The CDR3 is 12 amino acids. The CDR3 nucleotides are TGCAGTGCTGAACTAGCGGGAGAAGTTTGGGTCTTC. Protein product: CSAELAGEVWVF.

This clonotype was counted at least ten times. This chain links TRBV29-1 with TRBJ2-1; TRBD1 or TRBD2 may be the D gene (5 bases each). The V and J ends lost 5 bases and 9 bases respectively, with 17 bases between them. This CDR3 has 13 amino acids. Germline CDR1 and CDR2: SQVTM and ANQGSEA. CDR3 bases: TGCAGCGTTTGGGGTCCTCATGGGGGTGAGCAGTTCTTC. Its protein is CSVWGPHGGEQFF.

Many counts were recorded for this clonotype. V usage is TRBV27 and J usage is TRBJ2-2, with TRBD2 as a possible D gene (5 bases). V was pared by 3 bases and J by 1 base, with 12 bases between. The CDR3 is 16 residues long. Germline lookup yields CDR1 MNHEY and CDR2 SMNVEV (reference sequence). CDR3 sequence: CASSFRGRLNTGELFF. Written as DNA, the CDR3 is TGTGCCAGCAGTTTTCGCGGGCGCCTGAACACCGGGGAGCTGTTTTTT.

In nucleotides, the CDR3 is TGTGCCAGCAGCGGGACAGGCTCTGGAAACACCATATATTTT. Residues: CASSGTGSGNTIYF. This sequence joins TRBV6-6 and TRBJ1-3; 8 nucleotides agree with TRBD1. The CDR3 covers 14 residues. Germline lookup yields CDR1 MNHNY and CDR2 SVGAGI (reference sequence). After removal of 6 bases from V and 0 bases from J, the junction contained 1 base not matched to a gene.

This chain connects TRBV2 to TRBJ2-7; no firm D call. Trimming left V 6 bases short and J 5 bases short, with 5 bases between. The CDR3 totals 10 residues. Per germline, CDR1 SNHLY and CDR2 FYNNEI. The CDR3 sequence: CASRVNEQYF. The CDR3 DNA sequence: TGTGCCAGCAGGGTCAACGAGCAGTACTTC.

V is TRBV7-9 and J is TRBJ1-4; 8 positions match TRBD1. The CDR3 totals 16 residues. Losses at the gene ends were 5 bases for V and 3 bases for J; bases not matched to a gene: 8. Looked up from germline, CDR1 is SEHNR and CDR2 is FQNEAQ (reference sequence). The CDR3 DNA follows: TGTGCCAGCAGCGTTCGCCAGGGGGCTCCTAATGAAAAACTGTTTTTT. This encodes CASSVRQGAPNEKLFF.

This clonotype was counted a few times. This rearrangement joins TRBV12-3 or TRBV12-4 to TRBJ1-1, with 8 bases fitting TRBD1. V trimming: 7 bases; J trimming: 8 bases; junction bases outside the gene matches: 6. The CDR3 extends over 12 amino acids. CDR3 nucleotide sequence: TGTGCCAGCAAGCAGGGGGCGAGGGAAGCTTTCTTT. Translated: CASKQGAREAFF.

The chain is built from TRBV9 and TRBJ2-3, with 7 bases identical to TRBD2. Unmatched junction bases numbered 7, after V lost 6 bases and J lost 3 bases. This CDR3 is 14 amino acids long. Per germline, CDR1 SGDLS and CDR2 YYNGEE. CDR3 protein: CASKPPGGTDTQYF. CDR3 nucleotides: TGTGCCAGCAAGCCCCCGGGAGGTACAGATACGCAGTATTTT.

This clonotype was counted only a few times. This chain links TRBV7-9 with TRBJ1-2; TRBD1 might be the D (5 bases). The CDR3 spans 17 residues. Trimming took off 1 base at V and 1 base at J, with 16 bases between the two ends. Germline V CDR1 and CDR2: SEHNR, FQNEAQ (reference sequence). The CDR3 protein is CASSLGIPGRGNYGYTF. CDR3 bases: TGTGCCAGCAGCTTAGGGATCCCGGGACGGGGTAACTATGGCTACACCTTC.

The chain carries TRBV20-1 and TRBJ1-3; D might be TRBD1 (6 bases). V gave up 3 bases and J gave up 4 bases, with 10 bases separating them. This CDR3 comprises 13 residues. Germline V CDR1 and CDR2: DFQATT, SNEGSKA (reference sequence). CDR3 bases: TGCAGTGCTAGTCGGGGGGCAGGAAACACCATATATTTT. Translating it yields CSASRGAGNTIYF.

This clonotype was recorded many times. In DNA form, the CDR3 reads TGTGCCACCAGTGGGGAGACTAGCGGGGGCACAGATACGCAGTATTTT. Amino acid sequence: CATSGETSGGTDTQYF. The chain is built from TRBV24-1 and TRBJ2-3, with TRBD2 identical over 11 bases. V gave up 5 bases and J gave up 1 base; unmatched junction bases: 4. Germline V gene data show CDR1 as KGHDR and CDR2 as SFDVKD. There are 16 residues in the CDR3.

This clonotype was picked up a small number of times. The gene calls are TRBV7-8 and TRBJ1-2, with D maybe TRBD1 (5 bases). The CDR3 runs to 16 residues. CDR1 is SGHVS and CDR2 is FQNEAQ in the germline V gene. V lost 0 bases, J lost 2 bases, and 13 bases lay in between. CDR3 bases: TGTGCCAGCAGCTTAGCGGGTGGGACTGGAAACTATGGCTACACCTTC. Protein product: CASSLAGGTGNYGYTF. Supplemented by reference TRBV7-8 and TRBJ1-2, the full variable domain reads GAGVSQSPRYKVAKRGQDVALRCDPISGHVSLFWYQQALGQGPEFLTYFQNEAQLDKSGLPSDRFFAERPEGSVSTLKIQRTQQEDSAVYLCASSLAGGTGNYGYTFGSGTRLTVV.

This clonotype was seen ten or more times. The chain recombines TRBV12-3 or TRBV12-4 with TRBJ2-3, with a possible D match to TRBD2 (6 bases). The length of the CDR3 is 16 residues. Trimming took off 1 base at V and 6 bases at J, with 17 bases between the two ends. The CDR3 protein is CASSLGASAAHDTQYF. The DNA of the CDR3 is TGTGCCAGCAGTTTAGGCGCTAGCGCGGCCCACGATACGCAGTATTTT.

The sample holds a few counts of this clonotype. The chain combines TRBV20-1 with TRBJ1-2; 8 bases align to TRBD1. The germline V gene encodes CDR1 DFQATT and CDR2 SNEGSKA (reference sequence). This CDR3 is 13 amino acids long. The ends lost 5 bases at V and 2 bases at J; junction bases unmatched: 4. CDR3 coding DNA: TGCAGTGCTTGGGACAGGCAGAACTATGGCTACACCTTC. Protein: CSAWDRQNYGYTF.

This clonotype showed up just a few times. The rearrangement links TRBV10-3 to TRBJ2-2; 8 bases fit TRBD1. CDR1 is ENHRY, CDR2 SYGVKD, per germline. The CDR3 is made up of 15 amino acids. V lost 0 bases to trimming and J lost 5 bases; unmatched junction nucleotides: 2. CDR3 sequence (DNA): TGTGCCATCAGTGAGTCCAGACAGGGGACCGGGGAGCTGTTTTTT. This gives the protein CAISESRQGTGELFF.

The V gene is TRBV2, the J gene TRBJ1-5; D not resolved. V was shortened by 5 bases and J by 1 base, with 9 bases between the two germline ends. In germline, CDR1 is SNHLY, CDR2 FYNNEI. The CDR3 loop spans 14 amino acids. The CDR3 bases are TGTGCCAGCAGTTTATGGGAAAGCAATCAGCCCCAGCATTTT. Its protein is CASSLWESNQPQHF.

About this clonotype itself: Germline and junction disagree at one end, which may indicate a read error. V is TRBV19 and J is TRBJ2-2; tentatively, D is TRBD2 (5 bases). The germline V gene encodes CDR1 LNHDA and CDR2 SQIVND (reference sequence). CDR3 size: 12 residues. CDR3 sequence: CASSPSTGELFF. CDR3 sequence (DNA): TGTGCCAGTAGTCCTAGCACCGGGGAGTTGTTTTTT.

This clonotype appeared a few times. V usage is TRBV11-2 and J usage is TRBJ2-7; no definite D call. V lost 8 bases, J lost 4 bases, and 9 bases lay in between. The germline CDR1 and CDR2 sequences are SGHAT and FQNNGV. The CDR3 extends over 11 amino acids. The CDR3 sequence is CASATGYEQYF. CDR3 sequence (DNA): TGTGCCAGCGCGACCGGGTACGAGCAGTACTTC.

This clonotype was seen only a few times. The chain couples TRBV29-1 to TRBJ2-7; D is uncertain. The V and J ends lost 4 bases and 5 bases respectively, with 15 bases between them. CDR1 and CDR2 from the germline V gene are SQVTM and ANQGSEA. CDR3 size: 13 residues. The CDR3 region is CSVVVGTQHEQYF. Here the CDR3 DNA reads TGCAGCGTTGTGGTGGGAACCCAGCACGAGCAGTACTTC.

This clonotype was observed a few times. The chain is built from TRBV11-2 and TRBJ2-7; D is unresolved. The germline CDR1 and CDR2 sequences are SGHAT and FQNNGV. V dropped 5 bases and J dropped 4 bases, with 6 bases sitting between them. The CDR3 covers 11 residues. The CDR3 is CASSIRYEQYF. CDR3 coding DNA: TGTGCCAGCAGCATAAGATACGAGCAGTACTTC. Full variable domain (rest looked up from reference TRBV11-2 and TRBJ2-7): EAGVAQSPRYKIIEKRQSVAFWCNPISGHATLYWYQQILGQGPKLLIQFQNNGVVDDSQLPKDRFSAERLKGVDSTLKIQPAKLEDSAVYLCASSIRYEQYFGPGTRLTVT.